This TCR beta chain was obtained from a study of blood T cell repertoires in COVID-19. At the level of the study: Acute-phase and convalescent COVID-19 samples originated in the United States, Italy and Spain. The analysed material was cDNA or gDNA that came from T cells, B-cell-depleted T cells, or PBMCs.

Per germline, CDR1 SGHRS and CDR2 YFSETQ. The V gene end was trimmed by 3 bases and the J gene end by 3 bases; junction bases not matched to a gene: 11. The CDR3 is 17 amino acids. In the authors' methods: Estimation of nucleated cell counts was performed using reference gene primer amplification. The repertoire was sequenced with immunoSEQ multiplex PCR; TCRdb's copy has only in-frame clones and lacks some. V, J and clone size were drawn from that table, and D and trimming were deduced from the DNA. Of 100,000 to 150,000 clones in the sample, 87% are singletons; the top ten hold roughly 8.2%. V and J are TRBV5-1 and TRBJ2-1, with TRBD2 matching 8 bases. This clonotype was sampled from a human donor in a cohort sampled during active COVID-19. The sample consisted of peripheral blood. DNA for the CDR3: TGCGCCAGCAGCTCCAGGACTAGCCTAAGACTCTACAATGAGCAGTTCTTC. Translation: CASSSRTSLRLYNEQFF.